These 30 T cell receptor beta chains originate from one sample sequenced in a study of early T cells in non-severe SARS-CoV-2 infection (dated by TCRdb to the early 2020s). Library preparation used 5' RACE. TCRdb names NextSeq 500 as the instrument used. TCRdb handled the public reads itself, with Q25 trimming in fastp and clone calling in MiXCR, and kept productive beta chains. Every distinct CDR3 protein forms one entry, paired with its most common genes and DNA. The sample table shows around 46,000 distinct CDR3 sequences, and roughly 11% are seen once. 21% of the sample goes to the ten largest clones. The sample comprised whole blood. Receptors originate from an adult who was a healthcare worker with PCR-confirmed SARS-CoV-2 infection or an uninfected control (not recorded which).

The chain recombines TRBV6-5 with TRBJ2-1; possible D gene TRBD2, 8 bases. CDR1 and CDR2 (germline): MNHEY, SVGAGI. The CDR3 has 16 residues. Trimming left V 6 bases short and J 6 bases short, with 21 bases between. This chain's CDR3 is CASSYIGRGQVNEQFF. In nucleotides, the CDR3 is TGTGCCAGCAGCTATATCGGGAGGGGGCAAGTCAATGAGCAGTTCTTC.

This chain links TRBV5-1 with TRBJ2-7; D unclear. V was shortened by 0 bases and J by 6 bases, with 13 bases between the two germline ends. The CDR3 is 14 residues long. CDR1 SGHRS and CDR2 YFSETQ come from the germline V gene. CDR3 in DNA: TGCGCCAGCAGCTTGGAGTCGATCCGTGCCGAGCAGTACTTC. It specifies CASSLESIRAEQYF.

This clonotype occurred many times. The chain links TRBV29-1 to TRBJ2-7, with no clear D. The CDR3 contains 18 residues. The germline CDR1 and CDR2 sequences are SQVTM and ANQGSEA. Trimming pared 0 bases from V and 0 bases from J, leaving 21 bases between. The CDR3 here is CSVEDALFEGSLSYEQYF. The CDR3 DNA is TGCAGCGTTGAAGATGCCTTGTTTGAAGGGTCCCTCTCCTACGAGCAGTACTTC.

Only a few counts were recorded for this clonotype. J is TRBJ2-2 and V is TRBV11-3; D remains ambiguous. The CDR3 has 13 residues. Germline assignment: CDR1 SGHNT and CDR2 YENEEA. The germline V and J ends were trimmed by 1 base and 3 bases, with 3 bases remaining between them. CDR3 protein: CASSLVDTGELFF. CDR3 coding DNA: TGTGCCAGCAGCTTAGTGGACACCGGGGAGCTGTTTTTT. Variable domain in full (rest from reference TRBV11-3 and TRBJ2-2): EAGVVQSPRYKIIEKKQPVAFWCNPISGHNTLYWYLQNLGQGPELLIRYENEEAVDDSQLPKDRFSAERLKGVDSTLKIQPAELGDSAVYLCASSLVDTGELFFGEGSRLTVL.

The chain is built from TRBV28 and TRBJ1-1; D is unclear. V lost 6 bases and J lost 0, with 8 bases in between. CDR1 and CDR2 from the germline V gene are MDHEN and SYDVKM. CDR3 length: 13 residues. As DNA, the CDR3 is TGTGCCAGCAGATTAAGCATGAACACTGAAGCTTTCTTT. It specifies CASRLSMNTEAFF.

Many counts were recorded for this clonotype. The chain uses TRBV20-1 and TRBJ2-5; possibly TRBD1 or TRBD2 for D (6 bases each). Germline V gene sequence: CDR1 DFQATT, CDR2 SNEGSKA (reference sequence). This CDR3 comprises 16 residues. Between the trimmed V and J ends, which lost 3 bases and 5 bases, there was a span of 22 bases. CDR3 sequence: CSARDLRGEPPETQYF. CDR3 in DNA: TGCAGTGCTAGGGATTTGAGGGGGGAGCCGCCGGAGACCCAGTACTTC.

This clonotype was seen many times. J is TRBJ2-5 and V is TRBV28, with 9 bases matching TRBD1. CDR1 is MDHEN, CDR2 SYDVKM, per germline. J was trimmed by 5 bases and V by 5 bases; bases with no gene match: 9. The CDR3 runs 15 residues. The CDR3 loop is CASSRIQGALETQYF. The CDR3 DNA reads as TGTGCCAGCAGTCGAATACAGGGGGCGTTGGAGACCCAGTACTTC. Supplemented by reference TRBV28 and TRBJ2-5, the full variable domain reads DVKVTQSSRYLVKRTGEKVFLECVQDMDHENMFWYRQDPGLGLRLIYFSYDVKMKEKGDIPEGYSVSREKKERFSLILESASTNQTSMYLCASSRIQGALETQYFGPGTRLLVL.

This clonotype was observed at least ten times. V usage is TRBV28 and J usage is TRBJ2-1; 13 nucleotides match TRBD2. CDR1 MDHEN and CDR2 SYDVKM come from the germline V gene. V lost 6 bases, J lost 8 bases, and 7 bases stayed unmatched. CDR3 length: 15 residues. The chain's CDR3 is CASSNGLAGEDEQFF. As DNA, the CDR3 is TGTGCCAGCAGCAACGGACTAGCGGGAGAGGATGAGCAGTTCTTC.

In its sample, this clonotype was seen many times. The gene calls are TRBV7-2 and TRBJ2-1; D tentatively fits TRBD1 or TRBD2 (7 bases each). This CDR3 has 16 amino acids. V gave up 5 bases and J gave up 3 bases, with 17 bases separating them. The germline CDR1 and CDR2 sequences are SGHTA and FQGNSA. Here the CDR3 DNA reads TGTGCCAGCAGCCCACGGGGGGACAGACGCTACAATGAGCAGTTCTTC. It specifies CASSPRGDRRYNEQFF. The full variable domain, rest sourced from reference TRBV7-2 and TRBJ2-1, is GAGVSQSPSNKVTEKGKDVELRCDPISGHTALYWYRQSLGQGLEFLIYFQGNSAPDKSGLPSDRFSAERTGGSVSTLTIQRTQQEDSAVYLCASSPRGDRRYNEQFFGPGTRLTVL.

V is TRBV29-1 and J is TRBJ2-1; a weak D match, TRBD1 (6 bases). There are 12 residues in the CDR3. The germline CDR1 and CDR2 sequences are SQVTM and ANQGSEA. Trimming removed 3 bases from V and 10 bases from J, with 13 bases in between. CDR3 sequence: CSVDVKRGEQFF. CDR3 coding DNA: TGCAGCGTTGATGTCAAAAGGGGGGAGCAGTTCTTC.

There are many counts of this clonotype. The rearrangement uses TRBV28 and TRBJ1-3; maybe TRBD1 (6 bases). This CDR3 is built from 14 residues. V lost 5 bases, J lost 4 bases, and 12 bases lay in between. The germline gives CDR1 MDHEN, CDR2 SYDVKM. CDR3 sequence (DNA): TGTGCCAGCAGTCCCCCGGGGGCAGGAAACACCATATATTTT. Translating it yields CASSPPGAGNTIYF. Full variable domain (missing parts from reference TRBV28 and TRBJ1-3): DVKVTQSSRYLVKRTGEKVFLECVQDMDHENMFWYRQDPGLGLRLIYFSYDVKMKEKGDIPEGYSVSREKKERFSLILESASTNQTSMYLCASSPPGAGNTIYFGEGSWLTVV.

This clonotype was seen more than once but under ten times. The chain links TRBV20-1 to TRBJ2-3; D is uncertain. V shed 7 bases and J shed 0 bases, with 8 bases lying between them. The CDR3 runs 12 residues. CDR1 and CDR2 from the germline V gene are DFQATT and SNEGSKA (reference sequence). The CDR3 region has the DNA TGCAGTGTTGGCCCAAGCACAGATACGCAGTATTTT. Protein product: CSVGPSTDTQYF.

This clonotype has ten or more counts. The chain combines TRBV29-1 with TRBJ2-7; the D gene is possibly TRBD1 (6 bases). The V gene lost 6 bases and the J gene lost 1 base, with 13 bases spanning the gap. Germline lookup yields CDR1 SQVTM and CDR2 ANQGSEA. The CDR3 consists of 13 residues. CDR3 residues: CSVRTGTSYEQYF. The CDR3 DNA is TGCAGCGTGCGCACCGGGACATCCTACGAGCAGTACTTC.

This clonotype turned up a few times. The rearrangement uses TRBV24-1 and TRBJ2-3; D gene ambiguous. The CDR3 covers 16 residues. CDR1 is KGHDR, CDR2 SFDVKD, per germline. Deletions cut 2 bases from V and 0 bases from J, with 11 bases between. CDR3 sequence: CATSDWTAASTDTQYF. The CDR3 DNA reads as TGTGCCACCAGTGATTGGACGGCCGCTAGCACAGATACGCAGTATTTT.

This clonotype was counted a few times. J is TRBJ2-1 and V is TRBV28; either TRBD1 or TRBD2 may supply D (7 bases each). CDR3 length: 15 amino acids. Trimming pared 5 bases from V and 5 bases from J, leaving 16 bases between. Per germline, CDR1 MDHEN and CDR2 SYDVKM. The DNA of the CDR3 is TGTGCCAGCAGTCCCAGCGGGACAGAAAACAATGAGCAGTTCTTC. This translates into CASSPSGTENNEQFF.

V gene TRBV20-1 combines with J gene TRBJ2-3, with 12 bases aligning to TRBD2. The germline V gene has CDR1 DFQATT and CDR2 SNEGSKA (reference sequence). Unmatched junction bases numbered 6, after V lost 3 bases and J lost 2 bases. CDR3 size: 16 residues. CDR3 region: CSARPSGRAITDTQYF. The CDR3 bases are TGCAGTGCTAGGCCTAGCGGGAGGGCCATCACAGATACGCAGTATTTT.

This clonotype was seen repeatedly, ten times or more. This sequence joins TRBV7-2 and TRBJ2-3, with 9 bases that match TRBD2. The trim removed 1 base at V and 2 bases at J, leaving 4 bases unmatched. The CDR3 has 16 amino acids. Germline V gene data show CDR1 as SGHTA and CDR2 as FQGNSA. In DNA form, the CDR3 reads TGTGCCAGCAGCTTAGGGGGCGGGAGGGCCACAGATACGCAGTATTTT. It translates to CASSLGGGRATDTQYF.

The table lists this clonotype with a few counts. This CDR3 reads CSAIFRGAVHYGYTF. CDR3 bases: TGCAGTGCTATTTTTCGAGGGGCGGTACACTATGGCTACACCTTC. This chain joins TRBV20-1 and TRBJ1-2; D is perhaps TRBD1 (5 bases). The CDR3 is made up of 15 amino acids. CDR1 and CDR2 (germline): DFQATT, SNEGSKA (reference sequence). With 4 bases removed from V and 3 bases from J, the gap between germline ends came to 18 bases.

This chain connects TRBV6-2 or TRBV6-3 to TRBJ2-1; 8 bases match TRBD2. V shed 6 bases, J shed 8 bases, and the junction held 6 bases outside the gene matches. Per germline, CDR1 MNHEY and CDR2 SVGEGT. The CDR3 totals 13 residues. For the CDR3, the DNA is TGTGCCAGCAGGTGGACTAGCACAGATGAGCAGTTCTTC. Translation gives CASRWTSTDEQFF.

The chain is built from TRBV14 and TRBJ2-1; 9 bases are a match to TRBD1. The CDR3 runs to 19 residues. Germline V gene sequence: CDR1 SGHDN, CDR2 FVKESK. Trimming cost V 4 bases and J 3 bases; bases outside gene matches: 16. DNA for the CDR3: TGTGCCAGCAGCCGCAAACCGGGACAGGGTTGGACAATCTACAATGAGCAGTTCTTC. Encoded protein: CASSRKPGQGWTIYNEQFF.

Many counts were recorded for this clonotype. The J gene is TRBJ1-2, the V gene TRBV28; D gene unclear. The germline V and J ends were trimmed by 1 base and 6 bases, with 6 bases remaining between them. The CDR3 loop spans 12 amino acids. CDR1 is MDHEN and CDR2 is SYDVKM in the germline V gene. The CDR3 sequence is CASSLSRDGYTF. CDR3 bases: TGTGCCAGCAGTTTATCAAGAGATGGCTACACCTTC.

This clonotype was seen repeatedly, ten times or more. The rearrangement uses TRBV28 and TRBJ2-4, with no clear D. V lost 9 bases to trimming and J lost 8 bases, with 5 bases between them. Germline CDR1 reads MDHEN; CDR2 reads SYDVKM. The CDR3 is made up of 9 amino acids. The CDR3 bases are TGTGCCAGTGGAGACATTCAGTACTTC. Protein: CASGDIQYF.

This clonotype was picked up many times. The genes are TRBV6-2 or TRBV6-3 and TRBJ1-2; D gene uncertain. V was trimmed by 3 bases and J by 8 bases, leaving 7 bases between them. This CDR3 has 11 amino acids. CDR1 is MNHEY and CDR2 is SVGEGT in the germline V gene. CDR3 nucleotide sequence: TGTGCCAGCAGTTATCGGTACGGCTACACCTTC. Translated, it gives CASSYRYGYTF.

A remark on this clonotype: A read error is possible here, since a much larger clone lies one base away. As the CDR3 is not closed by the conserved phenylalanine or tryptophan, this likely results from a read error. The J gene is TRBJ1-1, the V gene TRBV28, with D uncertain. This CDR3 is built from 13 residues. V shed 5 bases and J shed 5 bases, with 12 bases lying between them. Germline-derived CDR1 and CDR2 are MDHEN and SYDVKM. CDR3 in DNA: TGTGCCAGCAGTCCCAACGGGCGGACTGAAGCTTTCTTA. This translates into CASSPNGRTEAFL.

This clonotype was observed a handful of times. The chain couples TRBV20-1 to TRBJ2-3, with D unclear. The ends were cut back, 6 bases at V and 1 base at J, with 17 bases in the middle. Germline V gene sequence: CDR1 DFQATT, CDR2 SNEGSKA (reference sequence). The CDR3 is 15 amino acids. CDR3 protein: CSAAGRYSGTDTQYF. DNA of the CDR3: TGCAGTGCCGCCGGACGCTATTCGGGCACAGATACGCAGTATTTT.

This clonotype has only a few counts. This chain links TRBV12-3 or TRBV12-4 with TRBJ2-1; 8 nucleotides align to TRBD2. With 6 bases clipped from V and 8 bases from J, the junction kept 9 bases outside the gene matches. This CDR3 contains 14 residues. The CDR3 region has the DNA TGTGCCAGCAGACGGGAGGGCCCTCGTGATGAGCAGTTCTTC. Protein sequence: CASRREGPRDEQFF.

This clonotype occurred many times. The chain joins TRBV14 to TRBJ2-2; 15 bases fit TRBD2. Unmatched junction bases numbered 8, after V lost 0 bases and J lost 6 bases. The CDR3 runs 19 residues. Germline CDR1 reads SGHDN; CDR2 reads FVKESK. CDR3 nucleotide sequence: TGTGCCAGCAGCCAAGAATGGACTAGCGGGAGGGCCTTTGCCGGGGAGCTGTTTTTT. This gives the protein CASSQEWTSGRAFAGELFF.

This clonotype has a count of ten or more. In DNA form, the CDR3 reads TGTGCCAGCAGATTACAGGGTCTTAACACTGAAGCTTTCTTT. Translation: CASRLQGLNTEAFF. The chain combines TRBV6-5 with TRBJ1-1, with D perhaps TRBD1 (6 bases). CDR1 is MNHEY, CDR2 SVGAGI, per germline. The V and J ends lost 6 bases and 2 bases respectively, with 13 bases between them. This CDR3 region has 14 residues.

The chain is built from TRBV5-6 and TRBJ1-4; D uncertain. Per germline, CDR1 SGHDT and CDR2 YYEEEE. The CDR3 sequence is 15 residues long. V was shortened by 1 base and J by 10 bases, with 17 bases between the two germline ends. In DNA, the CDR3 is TGTGCCAGCAGCTTGTTGGCTGAAGGGAGGACAAAACTGTTTTTT. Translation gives CASSLLAEGRTKLFF.

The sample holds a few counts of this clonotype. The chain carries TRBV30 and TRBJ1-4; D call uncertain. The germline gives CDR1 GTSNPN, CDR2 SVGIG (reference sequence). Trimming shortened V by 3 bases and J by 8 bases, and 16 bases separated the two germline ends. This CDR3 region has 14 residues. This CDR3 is CAWRTASAGEKLFF. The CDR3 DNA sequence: TGTGCCTGGAGGACTGCTTCTGCAGGCGAAAAACTGTTTTTT. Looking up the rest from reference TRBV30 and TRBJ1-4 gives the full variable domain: SQTIHQWPATLVQPVGSPLSLECTVEGTSNPNLYWYRQAAGRGLQLLFYSVGIGQISSEVPQNLSASRPQDRQFILSSKKLLLSDSGFYLCAWRTASAGEKLFFGSGTQLSVL.